This T cell receptor beta chain was identified in a study of T cells after posttransplantation cyclophosphamide. The study's findings and limits: Recipient CMV seropositivity and CMV reactivation strongly tracked TRB clonality.

This clone was picked up many times. No antigen is known for it. Sequencing was performed with immunoSEQ multiplex PCR; in TCRdb, only in-frame clones are kept and a portion is missing. The sample yields under 45,000 clones, without any singletons. There are 14 residues in the CDR3. V was shortened by 6 bases and J by 8 bases, with 14 bases between the two germline ends. The V gene's germline CDR1 is SGHTA and CDR2 FQGNSA. This chain uses TRBV7-2 with TRBJ1-6; maybe TRBD1 (5 bases). The source of this sequence is a man younger than 45 in good health and a related stem cell transplant donor. Material for sequencing was PBMCs. The CDR3 DNA follows: TGTGCCAGCAGACGAGGGGTGGTGGATTCACCCCTCCACTTT. Translating it yields CASRRGVVDSPLHF.